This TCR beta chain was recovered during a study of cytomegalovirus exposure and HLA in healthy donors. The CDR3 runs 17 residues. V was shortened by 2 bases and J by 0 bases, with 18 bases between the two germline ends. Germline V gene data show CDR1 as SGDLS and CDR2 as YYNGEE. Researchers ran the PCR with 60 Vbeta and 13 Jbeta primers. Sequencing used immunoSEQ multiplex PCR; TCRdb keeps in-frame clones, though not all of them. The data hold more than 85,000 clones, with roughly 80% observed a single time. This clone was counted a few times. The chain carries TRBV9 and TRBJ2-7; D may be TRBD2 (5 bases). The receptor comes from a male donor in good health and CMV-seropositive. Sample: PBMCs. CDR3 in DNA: TGTGCCAGCAGCGTTCCACCCGCACGGGATAGCTCCTACGAGCAGTACTTC. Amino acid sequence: CASSVPPARDSSYEQYF.